The TCR beta chain described here comes from a study of blood T cell repertoires in COVID-19. V lost 1 base and J lost 1, with 11 bases in between. The CDR3 extends over 16 amino acids. Per germline, CDR1 SGHAT and CDR2 FQNNGV. Sequencing used immunoSEQ multiplex PCR; TCRdb keeps in-frame clones, though not all of them. The sample consists of 150,000 to 200,000 clones, approximately 87% of them appearing once. The clonotype comes from an older woman with COVID-19, enrolled during active disease. J is TRBJ1-3 and V is TRBV11-2, with a possible D match to TRBD1 (5 bases). Sequences were obtained from peripheral blood. The CDR3 loop is CASSLVGARSGNTIYF. DNA of the CDR3: TGTGCCAGCAGCTTAGTAGGGGCTCGTTCTGGAAACACCATATATTTT.